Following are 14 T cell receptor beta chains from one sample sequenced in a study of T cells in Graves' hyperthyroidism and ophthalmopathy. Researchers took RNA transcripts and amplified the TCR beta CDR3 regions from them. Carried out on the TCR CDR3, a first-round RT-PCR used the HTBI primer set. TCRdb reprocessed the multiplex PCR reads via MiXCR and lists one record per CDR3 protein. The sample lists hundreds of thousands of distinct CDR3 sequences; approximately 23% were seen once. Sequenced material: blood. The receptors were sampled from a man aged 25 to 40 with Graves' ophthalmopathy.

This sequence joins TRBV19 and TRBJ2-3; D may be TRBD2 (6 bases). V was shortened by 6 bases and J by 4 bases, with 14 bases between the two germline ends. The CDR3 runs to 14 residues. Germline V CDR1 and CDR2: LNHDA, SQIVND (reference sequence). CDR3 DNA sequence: TGTGCCAGTAGGACCGGGAGAGATGCAGATACGCAGTATTTT. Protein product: CASRTGRDADTQYF.

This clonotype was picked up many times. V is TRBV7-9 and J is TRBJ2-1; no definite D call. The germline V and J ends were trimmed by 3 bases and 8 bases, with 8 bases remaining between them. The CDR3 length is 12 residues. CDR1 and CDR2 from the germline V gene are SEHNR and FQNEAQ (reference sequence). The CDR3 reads CASSFSIDEQFF. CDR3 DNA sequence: TGTGCCAGCAGCTTTAGTATCGATGAGCAGTTCTTC. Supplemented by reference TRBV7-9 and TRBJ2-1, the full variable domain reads DTGVSQNPRHKITKRGQNVTFRCDPISEHNRLYWYRQTLGQGPEFLTYFQNEAQLEKSRLLSDRFSAERPKGSFSTLEIQRTEQGDSAMYLCASSFSIDEQFFGPGTRLTVL.

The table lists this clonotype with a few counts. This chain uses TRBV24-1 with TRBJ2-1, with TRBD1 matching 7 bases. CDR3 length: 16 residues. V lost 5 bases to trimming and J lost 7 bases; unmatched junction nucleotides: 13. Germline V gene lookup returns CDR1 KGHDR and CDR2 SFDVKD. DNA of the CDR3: TGTGCCACCAGTGGGATTCAAGGGGGCGCTGAGAATGAGCAGTTCTTC. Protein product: CATSGIQGGAENEQFF.

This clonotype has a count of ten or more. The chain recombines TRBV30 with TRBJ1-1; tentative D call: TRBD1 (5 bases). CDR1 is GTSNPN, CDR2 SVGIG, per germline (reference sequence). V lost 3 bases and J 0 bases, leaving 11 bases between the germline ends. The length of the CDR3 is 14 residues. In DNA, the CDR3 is TGTGCCTGGAGCACCGGGACGGTGAACACTGAAGCTTTCTTT. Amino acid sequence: CAWSTGTVNTEAFF.

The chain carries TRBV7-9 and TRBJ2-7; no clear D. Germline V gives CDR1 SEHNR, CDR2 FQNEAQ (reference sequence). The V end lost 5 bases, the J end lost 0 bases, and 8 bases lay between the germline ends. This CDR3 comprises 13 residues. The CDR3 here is CASSHTTSYEQYF. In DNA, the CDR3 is TGTGCCAGCAGCCATACGACCTCCTACGAGCAGTACTTC. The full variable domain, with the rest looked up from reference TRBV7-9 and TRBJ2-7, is DTGVSQNPRHKITKRGQNVTFRCDPISEHNRLYWYRQTLGQGPEFLTYFQNEAQLEKSRLLSDRFSAERPKGSFSTLEIQRTEQGDSAMYLCASSHTTSYEQYFGPGTRLTVT.

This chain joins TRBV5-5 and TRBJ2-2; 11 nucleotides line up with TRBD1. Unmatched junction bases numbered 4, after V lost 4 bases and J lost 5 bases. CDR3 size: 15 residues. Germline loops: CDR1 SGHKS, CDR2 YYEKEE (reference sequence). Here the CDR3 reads CASSTDRGLTGELFF. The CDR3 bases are TGTGCCAGCAGCACGGACAGGGGGCTTACCGGGGAGCTGTTTTTT.

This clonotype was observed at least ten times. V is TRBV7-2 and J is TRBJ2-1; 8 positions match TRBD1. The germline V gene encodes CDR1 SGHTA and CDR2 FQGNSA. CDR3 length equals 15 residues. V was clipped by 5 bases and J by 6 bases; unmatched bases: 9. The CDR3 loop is CASSIGGTGGNEQFF. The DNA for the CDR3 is TGTGCCAGCAGCATAGGGGGGACAGGTGGCAATGAGCAGTTCTTC.

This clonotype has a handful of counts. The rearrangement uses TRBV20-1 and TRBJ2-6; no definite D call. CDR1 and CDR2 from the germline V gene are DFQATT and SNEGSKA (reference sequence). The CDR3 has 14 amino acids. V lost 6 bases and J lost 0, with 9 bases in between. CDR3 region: CSAPSGSGANVLTF. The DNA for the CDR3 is TGCAGTGCACCCTCAGGCTCTGGGGCCAACGTCCTGACTTTC.

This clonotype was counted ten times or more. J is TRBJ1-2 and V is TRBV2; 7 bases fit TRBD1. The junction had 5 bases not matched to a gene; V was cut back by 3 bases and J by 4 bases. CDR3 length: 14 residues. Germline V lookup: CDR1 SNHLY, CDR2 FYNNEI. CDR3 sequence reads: CASSEDGTAYGYTF. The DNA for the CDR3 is TGTGCCAGCAGTGAGGACGGGACAGCCTATGGCTACACCTTC.

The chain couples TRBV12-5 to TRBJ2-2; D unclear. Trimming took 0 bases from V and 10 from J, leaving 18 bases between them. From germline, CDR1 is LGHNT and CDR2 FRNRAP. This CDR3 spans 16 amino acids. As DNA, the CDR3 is TGTGCTAGTGGTTTGGTAGCCATGAGTCGTCGCGTGGAGCTGTTTTTT. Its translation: CASGLVAMSRRVELFF.

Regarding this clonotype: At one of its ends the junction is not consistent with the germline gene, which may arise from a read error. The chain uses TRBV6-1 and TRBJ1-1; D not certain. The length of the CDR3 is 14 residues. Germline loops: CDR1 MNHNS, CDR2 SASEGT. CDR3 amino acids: CTSRRSRENTEAFF. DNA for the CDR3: TGTACCAGCAGGCGATCCCGGGAGAACACTGAAGCTTTCTTT.

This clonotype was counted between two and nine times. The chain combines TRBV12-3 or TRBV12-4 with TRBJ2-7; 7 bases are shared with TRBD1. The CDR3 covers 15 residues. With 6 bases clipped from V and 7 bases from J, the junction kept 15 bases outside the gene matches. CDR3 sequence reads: CASSPRTGSMGEQYF. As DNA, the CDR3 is TGTGCCAGCAGCCCTCGGACAGGTTCTATGGGAGAGCAGTACTTC.

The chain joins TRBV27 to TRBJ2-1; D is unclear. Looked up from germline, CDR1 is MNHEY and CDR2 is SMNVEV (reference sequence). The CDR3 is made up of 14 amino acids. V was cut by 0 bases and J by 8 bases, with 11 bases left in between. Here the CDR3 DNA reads TGTGCCAGCAGTTTATCTTACCCTGGGGATGAGCAGTTCTTC. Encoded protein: CASSLSYPGDEQFF.

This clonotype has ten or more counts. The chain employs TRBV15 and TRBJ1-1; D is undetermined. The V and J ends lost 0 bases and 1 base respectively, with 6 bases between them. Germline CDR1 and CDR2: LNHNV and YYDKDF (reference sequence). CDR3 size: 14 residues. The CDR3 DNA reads TGTGCCACCAGCAGAGATTTGGCGAACACTGAAGCTTTCTTT. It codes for CATSRDLANTEAFF.